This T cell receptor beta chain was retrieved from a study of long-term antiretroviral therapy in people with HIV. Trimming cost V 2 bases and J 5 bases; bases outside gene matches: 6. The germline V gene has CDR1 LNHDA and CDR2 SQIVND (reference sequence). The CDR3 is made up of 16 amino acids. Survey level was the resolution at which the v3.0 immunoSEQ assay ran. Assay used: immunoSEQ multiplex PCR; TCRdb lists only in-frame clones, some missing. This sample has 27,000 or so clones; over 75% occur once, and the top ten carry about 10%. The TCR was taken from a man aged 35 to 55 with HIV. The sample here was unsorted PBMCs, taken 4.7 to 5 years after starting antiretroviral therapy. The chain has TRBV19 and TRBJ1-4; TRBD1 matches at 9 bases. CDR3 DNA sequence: TGTGCCAGTAGTATACAGACGACAGGGGGGAATGAAAAACTGTTTTTT. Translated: CASSIQTTGGNEKLFF.